A single sample gave rise to the 25 T cell receptor beta chains below, sequenced in a study of beta chain features in type 1 diabetes. Expressed TCRB transcripts were sequenced because the isolated RNA had all been reverse transcribed beforehand. Clones were read by immunoSEQ multiplex PCR, and TCRdb kept only the in-frame ones, dropping some. The sample consists of about 250,000 clones, around an eighth of them appearing once. Sequencing used naive CD4+ T cells from blood. Every receptor here comes from a woman in her thirties or forties in good health.

This clone was seen a handful of times. The chain recombines TRBV12-5 with TRBJ1-1; D call uncertain. Germline CDR1 and CDR2: LGHNT and FRNRAP. Trimming took 7 bases from V and 0 from J, leaving 9 bases between them. There are 13 residues in the CDR3. Here the CDR3 reads CASALQLNTEAFF. CDR3 DNA: TGTGCTAGTGCCCTACAGCTGAACACTGAAGCTTTCTTT.

This rearrangement joins TRBV18 to TRBJ2-1, with 7 bases that match TRBD1. The CDR3 contains 14 residues. The V gene's germline CDR1 is KGHSH and CDR2 LQKENI. V lost 7 bases to trimming and J lost 2 bases; unmatched junction nucleotides: 5. The CDR3 nucleotides read TGTGCCAGCTACACAGGGGTACCCTACAATGAGCAGTTCTTC. It specifies CASYTGVPYNEQFF.

In DNA, the CDR3 is TGTGCCAGTAGAAACTCAGATACGCAGTATTTT. It is translated as CASRNSDTQYF. V gene TRBV19 combines with J gene TRBJ2-3, with D unresolved. Germline V gene lookup returns CDR1 LNHDA and CDR2 SQIVND (reference sequence). CDR3 size: 11 residues. V was trimmed by 6 bases and J by 4 bases, leaving 5 bases between them. Full variable domain (rest looked up from reference TRBV19 and TRBJ2-3): DGGITQSPKYLFRKEGQNVTLSCEQNLNHDAMYWYRQDPGQGLRLIYYSQIVNDFQKGDIAEGYSVSREKKESFPLTVTSAQKNPTAFYLCASRNSDTQYFGPGTRLTVL.

The chain is built from TRBV5-1 and TRBJ2-4; 7 positions agree with TRBD2. V lost 5 bases and J lost 6; bases outside the gene matches: 11. The CDR3 totals 15 residues. Germline CDR1 reads SGHRS; CDR2 reads YFSETQ. The CDR3 spells CASSFGGGMGNIQYF. DNA for the CDR3: TGCGCCAGCAGTTTTGGGGGGGGTATGGGAAACATTCAGTACTTC.

This clone was detected many times. Its ends do not fully match the called genes, so a read error is possible. The chain has TRBV23-1 and TRBJ1-2; 7 bases line up with TRBD1. TRBV23-1 falls under the ORF class, with uncertain function. This CDR3 comprises 11 residues. The CDR3 loop reads CASITTGLKAF. CDR3 in DNA: TGCGCCAGCATTACGACAGGGCTAAAGGCCTTC.

There are a few counts of this clone. The chain's CDR3 is CASSSPRTGVHEQFF. The CDR3 DNA is TGCGCCAGCAGCTCACCGCGGACAGGGGTTCATGAGCAGTTCTTC. The V gene is TRBV5-1, the J gene TRBJ2-1; 9 bases are a match to TRBD1. The CDR3 spans 15 residues. J was trimmed by 8 bases and V by 3 bases; bases with no gene match: 9. Germline V lookup: CDR1 SGHRS, CDR2 YFSETQ.

This clone was counted only a few times. The J gene is TRBJ1-2, the V gene TRBV11-2; D is unresolved. The CDR3 is made up of 17 amino acids. Deletions cut 1 base from V and 1 base from J, with 16 bases between. CDR1 and CDR2 (germline): SGHAT, FQNNGV. The CDR3 DNA reads TGTGCCAGCAGCTTAGTCGGGTTGGGCAGCGGTAACTATGGCTACACCTTC. Protein sequence: CASSLVGLGSGNYGYTF.

In this sample, this clone turned up a few times. The V and J genes are TRBV7-2 and TRBJ2-5, with a tentative D call TRBD2 (6 bases). Looked up from germline, CDR1 is SGHTA and CDR2 is FQGNSA. V was trimmed by 3 bases and J by 10 bases, leaving 21 bases between them. This CDR3 has 15 residues. The CDR3 sequence is CASSLDVAAGGGQYF. The CDR3 DNA sequence: TGTGCCAGCAGCTTGGACGTCGCCGCCGGGGGTGGCCAGTACTTC. Drawing the rest from reference TRBV7-2 and TRBJ2-5, the complete variable domain is GAGVSQSPSNKVTEKGKDVELRCDPISGHTALYWYRQSLGQGLEFLIYFQGNSAPDKSGLPSDRFSAERTGGSVSTLTIQRTQQEDSAVYLCASSLDVAAGGGQYFGPGTRLLVL.

Only a few counts were recorded for this clone. The missing conserved phenylalanine or tryptophan at the end of this CDR3 makes a read error likely. The chain recombines TRBV5-1 with TRBJ1-6; D call uncertain. Germline-derived CDR1 and CDR2 are SGHRS and YFSETQ. The CDR3 is 15 amino acids. The V and J ends lost 0 bases and 10 bases respectively, with 14 bases between them. CDR3: CASSLEGKGGSPLHS. CDR3 sequence (DNA): TGCGCCAGCAGCTTGGAAGGCAAAGGAGGATCACCCCTCCACTCT.

The table lists this clone with a few counts. This chain connects TRBV18 to TRBJ2-3; 9 positions match TRBD1. Trimming at V came to 3 bases and at J to 2 bases, leaving 9 bases not matched to a gene. The CDR3 spans 17 residues. Germline V gives CDR1 KGHSH, CDR2 LQKENI. The CDR3 is CASSPSGTGRVTDTQYF. For the CDR3, the DNA is TGTGCCAGCTCACCGTCCGGGACAGGGAGGGTCACAGATACGCAGTATTTT.

This clone was seen only a few times. The chain is built from TRBV9 and TRBJ2-1; the match to TRBD1 covers 8 bases. Germline V gene lookup returns CDR1 SGDLS and CDR2 YYNGEE. The J segment lost 7 bases and the V segment lost 2 bases, leaving 11 bases of the junction unmatched. The length of the CDR3 is 16 residues. The CDR3, as DNA: TGTGCCAGCAGCGTCGACGCAGGGGGCGTTTTGAATGAGCAGTTCTTC. It codes for CASSVDAGGVLNEQFF.

The rearrangement links TRBV19 to TRBJ2-7; TRBD1 aligns across 10 bases. Germline V gene data show CDR1 as LNHDA and CDR2 as SQIVND (reference sequence). This CDR3 spans 14 amino acids. V lost 5 bases and J lost 5; bases outside the gene matches: 6. In nucleotides, the CDR3 is TGTGCCAGTAGTCCGGGGACAGGGGTCGACGAGCAGTACTTC. Encoded protein: CASSPGTGVDEQYF. The variable domain in full, with the rest retrieved from reference TRBV19 and TRBJ2-7, is DGGITQSPKYLFRKEGQNVTLSCEQNLNHDAMYWYRQDPGQGLRLIYYSQIVNDFQKGDIAEGYSVSREKKESFPLTVTSAQKNPTAFYLCASSPGTGVDEQYFGPGTRLTVT.

J is TRBJ2-5 and V is TRBV14, with D possibly being TRBD1 (5 bases). Germline assignment: CDR1 SGHDN and CDR2 FVKESK. V was shortened by 3 bases and J by 5 bases, with 19 bases between the two germline ends. CDR3 length: 16 amino acids. CDR3 residues: CASSHYPTVLGETQYF. CDR3 sequence (DNA): TGTGCCAGCAGCCATTACCCGACAGTTCTTGGCGAGACCCAGTACTTC.

This clone occurred a few times. V is TRBV6-6 and J is TRBJ2-7; D not certain. V gave up 7 bases and J gave up 4 bases, with 14 bases separating them. The CDR3 is made up of 13 amino acids. Germline lookup yields CDR1 MNHNY and CDR2 SVGAGI (reference sequence). The CDR3 nucleotides read TGTGCCAGCACCTCCGGAGAGGAGTACGAGCAGTACTTC. This codes for CASTSGEEYEQYF.

This chain's CDR3 is CASSVGTNREYNSPLHF. CDR3 DNA sequence: TGTGCCAGCAGCGTAGGGACAAATAGGGAATATAATTCACCCCTCCACTTT. This chain uses TRBV9 with TRBJ1-6; the D gene is possibly TRBD1 (5 bases). The CDR3 is 17 residues long. V lost 0 bases to trimming and J lost 4 bases, with 14 bases between them. The V gene's germline CDR1 is SGDLS and CDR2 YYNGEE.

This chain joins TRBV5-1 and TRBJ2-3; 10 positions agree with TRBD2. V lost 1 base, J lost 11 bases, and 13 bases stayed unmatched. Germline CDR1 reads SGHRS; CDR2 reads YFSETQ. The length of the CDR3 is 16 residues. The CDR3 sequence is CASSLSRGPTSGEQYF. The CDR3 DNA follows: TGCGCCAGCAGCTTGTCTCGGGGGCCTACTAGCGGGGAGCAGTATTTT.

In this sample, this clone turned up a few times. The V gene is TRBV27, the J gene TRBJ1-5, with 10 bases that match TRBD1. The CDR3 extends over 15 amino acids. The germline V gene has CDR1 MNHEY and CDR2 SMNVEV (reference sequence). J lost 6 bases, V lost 5 bases, and 7 bases had no gene match. As DNA, the CDR3 is TGTGCCAGCAGTCTGGGACAGGGGTCGTCTCAGCCCCAGCATTTT. It yields the protein CASSLGQGSSQPQHF.

This clone was seen more than once but under ten times. The V and J genes are TRBV7-2 and TRBJ1-6; D is unclear. Germline assignment: CDR1 SGHTA and CDR2 FQGNSA. The CDR3 sequence is 15 residues long. V lost 4 bases and J lost 6, with 13 bases in between. DNA for the CDR3: TGTGCCAGCAGCTCCTTTCGGGGTAGTAATTCACCCCTCCACTTT. This translates into CASSSFRGSNSPLHF.

The sample holds a few counts of this clone. The gene calls are TRBV5-1 and TRBJ1-6, with D hard to call. The germline V and J ends were trimmed by 0 bases and 8 bases, with 15 bases remaining between them. This CDR3 region has 16 residues. Looked up from germline, CDR1 is SGHRS and CDR2 is YFSETQ. Here the CDR3 reads CASSLEGAGKDSPLHF. CDR3 coding DNA: TGCGCCAGCAGCTTGGAAGGAGCCGGGAAGGATTCACCCCTCCACTTT.

The chain couples TRBV11-2 to TRBJ1-3; the D is unclear. The CDR3 has 13 amino acids. Trimming took off 5 bases at V and 11 bases at J, with 16 bases between the two ends. Germline loops: CDR1 SGHAT, CDR2 FQNNGV. CDR3 nucleotide sequence: TGTGCCAGCAGCGCTGACACCCAAATGTCCATATATTTT. Protein sequence: CASSADTQMSIYF.

This clone was counted a few times. V usage is TRBV7-9 and J usage is TRBJ1-2; 7 bases line up with TRBD1. The CDR3 length is 14 residues. In germline, CDR1 is SEHNR, CDR2 FQNEAQ (reference sequence). The J segment lost 0 bases and the V segment lost 8 bases, leaving 6 bases of the junction unmatched. The CDR3 is CASPRQGTNYGYTF. The CDR3 coding sequence is TGTGCCAGCCCTCGACAGGGAACTAACTATGGCTACACCTTC.

This sequence joins TRBV10-3 and TRBJ2-7, with 8 bases fitting TRBD1. CDR1 ENHRY and CDR2 SYGVKD come from the germline V gene. The CDR3 spans 13 residues. The junction had 8 bases not matched to a gene; V was cut back by 6 bases and J by 7 bases. For the CDR3, the DNA is TGTGCCATCAGGGGGGTACAGGGGGATGAGCAGTACTTC. Translation: CAIRGVQGDEQYF.

This clone was seen a few times. V gene TRBV6-5 combines with J gene TRBJ1-2; 9 nucleotides match TRBD1. The junction had 5 bases not matched to a gene; V was cut back by 4 bases and J by 2 bases. This CDR3 has 15 residues. CDR1 is MNHEY, CDR2 SVGAGI, per germline. The CDR3 bases are TGTGCCAGCAGTTTAGGGACAGGGAGGAACTATGGCTACACCTTC. Encoded protein: CASSLGTGRNYGYTF.

This clone has more than one count but fewer than ten. The V and J genes are TRBV6-6 and TRBJ1-1; the match to TRBD1 covers 11 bases. The CDR3 is 14 amino acids. Germline assignment: CDR1 MNHNY and CDR2 SVGAGI (reference sequence). J gave up 7 bases and V 6 bases, and 7 bases lay outside the gene matches. This CDR3 is CASRPGTGGNEAFF. The DNA of the CDR3 is TGTGCCAGCAGACCCGGGACAGGGGGTAATGAAGCTTTCTTT.

A few counts support this clone. The rearrangement uses TRBV18 and TRBJ1-3, with a tentative D call TRBD1 (5 bases). This CDR3 comprises 16 residues. The V and J ends lost 3 bases and 4 bases respectively, with 16 bases between them. Germline CDR1 is KGHSH and CDR2 is LQKENI. The CDR3, as DNA: TGTGCCAGCTCACCTAGGAGGGACCTATCGGGAAACACCATATATTTT. It translates to CASSPRRDLSGNTIYF.